This T cell receptor (beta chain) was sequenced during a study of T cell repertoires in cytomegalovirus infection. Across the whole study: It was the public TCR beta signatures that indicated both CMV infection and matching HLA type.

Germline V lookup: CDR1 SGHVS, CDR2 FQNEAQ. The CDR3 consists of 16 residues. Trimming took off 0 bases at V and 1 base at J, with 13 bases between the two ends. Study-wide results and limits: The ex vivo response was dominated by HLA-C-restricted CMV-specific TCR beta clonotypes. There were carriers of CMV plus the relevant HLA, and cumulative public TCR beta family frequency identified them.

This clonotype was seen only a few times. The antigen is not known. TCRdb ran MiXCR on the reads and lists one entry per CDR3 protein. The sample has about 190,000 distinct CDR3 sequences; roughly 27% are singletons. Sequenced input: PBMCs. V usage is TRBV7-8 and J usage is TRBJ2-7, with D tentatively TRBD2 (6 bases). This receptor was identified in a human donor in good health (CMV status not recorded). Some clones in this sample may be carry-over from other donors' samples. The CDR3 sequence: CASSLASGGFSYEQYF. CDR3 nucleotide sequence: TGTGCCAGCAGCTTAGCCTCCGGGGGTTTTTCCTACGAGCAGTACTTC.